One T cell receptor (beta chain) is described in this entry. The antigen remains unidentified. The authors ran a second PCR of roughly 7 to 11 cycles using a sample-barcoded 5' primer and a J-beta primer mix. TCRdb re-analysed the 5' RACE reads in MiXCR, keeping a single row per CDR3 protein. The sample lists roughly 1.5 million distinct CDR3 sequences; roughly 43% were seen once. These data belong to a study of blood T cells in healthy people across ages. Study-level findings and limits: Diversity figures derived from one million T cells were judged to underestimate the true value.

The ends lost 2 bases at V and 6 bases at J; junction bases unmatched: 7. This CDR3 is built from 15 residues. CDR1 is MNHEY and CDR2 is SVGAGI in the germline V gene. The sequenced sample was blood. The source is a woman aged 18-29 years in good health. V is TRBV6-5 and J is TRBJ2-3; 8 bases are a match to TRBD1. The CDR3 DNA sequence: TGTGCCAGCAGTTACGCAGGGGGCGCCTCCGATACGCAGTATTTT. This codes for CASSYAGGASDTQYF.